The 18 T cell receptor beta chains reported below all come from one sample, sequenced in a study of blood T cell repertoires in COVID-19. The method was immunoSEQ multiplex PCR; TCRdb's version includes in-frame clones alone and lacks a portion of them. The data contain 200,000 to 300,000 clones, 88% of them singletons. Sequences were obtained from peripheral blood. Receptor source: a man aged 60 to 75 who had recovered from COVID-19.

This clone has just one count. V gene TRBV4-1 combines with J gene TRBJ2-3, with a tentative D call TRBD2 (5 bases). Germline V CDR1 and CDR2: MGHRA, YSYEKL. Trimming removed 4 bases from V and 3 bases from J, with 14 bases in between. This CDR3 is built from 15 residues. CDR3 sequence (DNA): TGCGCCAGCAGCCTTTACGGGGTGGGGACAGATACGCAGTATTTT. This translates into CASSLYGVGTDTQYF.

CDR3: CASSLVSGLAGGGTDTQYF. The CDR3 nucleotides are TGTGCCAGCAGCTTAGTGAGTGGACTAGCGGGGGGGGGCACAGATACGCAGTATTTT. The chain joins TRBV7-2 to TRBJ2-3; 15 positions match TRBD2. Germline V gene data show CDR1 as SGHTA and CDR2 as FQGNSA. V was pared by 1 base and J by 1 base, with 6 bases of the junction left unmatched. This CDR3 has 19 residues.

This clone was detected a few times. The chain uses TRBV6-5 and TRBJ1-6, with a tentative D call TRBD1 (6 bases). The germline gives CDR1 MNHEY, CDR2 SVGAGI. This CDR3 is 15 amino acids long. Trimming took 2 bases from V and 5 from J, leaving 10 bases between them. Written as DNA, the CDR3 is TGTGCCAGCAGTTACAGACAGGTGAATAATTCACCCCTCCACTTT. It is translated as CASSYRQVNNSPLHF.

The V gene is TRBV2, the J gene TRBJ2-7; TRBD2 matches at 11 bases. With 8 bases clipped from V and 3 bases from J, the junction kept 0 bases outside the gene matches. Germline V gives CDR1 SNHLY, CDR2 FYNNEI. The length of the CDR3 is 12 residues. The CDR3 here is CASGLAGYEQYF. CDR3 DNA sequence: TGTGCCAGCGGACTAGCGGGCTACGAGCAGTACTTC.

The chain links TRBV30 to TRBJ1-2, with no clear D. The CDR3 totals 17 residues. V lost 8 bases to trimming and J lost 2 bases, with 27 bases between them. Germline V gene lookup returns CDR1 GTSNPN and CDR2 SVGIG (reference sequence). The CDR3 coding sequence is TGTGCCCGTACCCGAGGGCCTTCAGGTCCACACAACTATGGCTACACCTTC. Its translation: CARTRGPSGPHNYGYTF.

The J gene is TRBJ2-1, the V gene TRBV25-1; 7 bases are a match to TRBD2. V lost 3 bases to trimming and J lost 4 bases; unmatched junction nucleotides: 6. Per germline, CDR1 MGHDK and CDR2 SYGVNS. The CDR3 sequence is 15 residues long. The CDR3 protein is CASSEGRGYYNEQFF. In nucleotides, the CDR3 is TGTGCCAGCAGTGAGGGGCGGGGGTATTACAATGAGCAGTTCTTC.

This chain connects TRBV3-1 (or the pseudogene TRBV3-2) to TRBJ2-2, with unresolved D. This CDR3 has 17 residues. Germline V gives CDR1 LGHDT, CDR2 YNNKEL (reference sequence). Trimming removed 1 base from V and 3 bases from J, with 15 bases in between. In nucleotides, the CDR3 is TGTGCCAGCAGCCAAGGTTGGAGACCAGTGGACACCGGGGAGCTGTTTTTT. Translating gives CASSQGWRPVDTGELFF.

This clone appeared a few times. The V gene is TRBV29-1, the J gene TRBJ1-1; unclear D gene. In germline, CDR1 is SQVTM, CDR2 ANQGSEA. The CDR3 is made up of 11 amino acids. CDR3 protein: CGVGHNTEAFF. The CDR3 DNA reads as TGCGGGGTTGGGCACAACACTGAAGCTTTCTTT.

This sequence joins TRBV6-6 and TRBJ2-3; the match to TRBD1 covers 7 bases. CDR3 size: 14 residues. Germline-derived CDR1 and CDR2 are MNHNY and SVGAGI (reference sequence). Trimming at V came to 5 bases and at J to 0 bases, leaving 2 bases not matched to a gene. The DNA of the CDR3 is TGTGCCAGCAGTGAGGGACAGAGCACAGATACGCAGTATTTT. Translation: CASSEGQSTDTQYF.

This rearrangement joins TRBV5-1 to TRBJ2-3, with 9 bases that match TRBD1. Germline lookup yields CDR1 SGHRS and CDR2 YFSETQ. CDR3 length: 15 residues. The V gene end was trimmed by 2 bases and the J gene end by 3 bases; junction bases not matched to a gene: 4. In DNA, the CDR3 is TGCGCCAGCAGCTTTACCGGGACAGGGACAGATACGCAGTATTTT. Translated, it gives CASSFTGTGTDTQYF.

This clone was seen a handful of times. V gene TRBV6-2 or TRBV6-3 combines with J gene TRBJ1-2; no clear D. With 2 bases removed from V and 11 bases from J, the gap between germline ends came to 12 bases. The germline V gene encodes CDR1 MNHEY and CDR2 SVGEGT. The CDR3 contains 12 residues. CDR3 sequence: CASSYPTYEYTF. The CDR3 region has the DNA TGTGCCAGCAGTTACCCGACATATGAGTACACCTTC.

CDR3 nucleotides: TGTGCCAGCAGCTTGGCCAGGTATAGCGGGGGCCTTCCCTACGAGCAGTACTTC. It yields the protein CASSLARYSGGLPYEQYF. This chain joins TRBV5-6 and TRBJ2-7; the match to TRBD2 covers 9 bases. The V gene end was trimmed by 0 bases and the J gene end by 2 bases; junction bases not matched to a gene: 12. This CDR3 has 18 residues. Germline V gene lookup returns CDR1 SGHDT and CDR2 YYEEEE.

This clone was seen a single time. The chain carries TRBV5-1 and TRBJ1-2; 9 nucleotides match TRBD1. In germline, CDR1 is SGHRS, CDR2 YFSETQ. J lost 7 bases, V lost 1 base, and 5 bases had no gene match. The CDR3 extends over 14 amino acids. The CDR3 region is CASSLFDRGSGYTF. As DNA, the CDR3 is TGCGCCAGCAGCTTGTTTGACAGGGGGTCTGGCTACACCTTC. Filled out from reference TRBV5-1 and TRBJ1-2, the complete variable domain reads KAGVTQTPRYLIKTRGQQVTLSCSPISGHRSVSWYQQTPGQGLQFLFEYFSETQRNKGNFPGRFSGRQFSNSRSEMNVSTLELGDSALYLCASSLFDRGSGYTFGSGTRLTVV.

CDR3 in DNA: TGTGCCAGCTCACCACGGGTCGGGGGAATCGATGAGCAGTTCTTC. Translation: CASSPRVGGIDEQFF. The chain has TRBV18 and TRBJ2-1; weak D call: TRBD2 (6 bases). This CDR3 comprises 15 residues. Germline CDR1 reads KGHSH; CDR2 reads LQKENI. Trimming removed 1 base from V and 8 bases from J, with 15 bases in between.

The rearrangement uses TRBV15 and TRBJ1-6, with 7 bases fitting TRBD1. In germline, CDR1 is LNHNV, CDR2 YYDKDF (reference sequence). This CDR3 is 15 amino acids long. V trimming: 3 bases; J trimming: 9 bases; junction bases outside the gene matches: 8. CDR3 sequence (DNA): TGTGCCACCAGCAGGAAGACAGGGCTTAGTTCACCCCTCCACTTT. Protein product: CATSRKTGLSSPLHF.

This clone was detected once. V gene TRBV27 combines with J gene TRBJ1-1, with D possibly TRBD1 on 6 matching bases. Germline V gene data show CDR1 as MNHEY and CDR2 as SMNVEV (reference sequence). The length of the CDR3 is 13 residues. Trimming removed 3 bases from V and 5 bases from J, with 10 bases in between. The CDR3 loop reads CASSLGTSTEAFF. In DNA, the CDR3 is TGTGCCAGCAGTTTGGGGACAAGTACTGAAGCTTTCTTT.

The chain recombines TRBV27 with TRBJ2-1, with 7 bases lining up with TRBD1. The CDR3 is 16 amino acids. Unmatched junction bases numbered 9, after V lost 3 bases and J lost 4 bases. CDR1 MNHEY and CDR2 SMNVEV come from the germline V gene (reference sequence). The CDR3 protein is CASSLNPQGVYNEQFF. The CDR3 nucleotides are TGTGCCAGCAGTTTGAATCCCCAGGGGGTTTACAATGAGCAGTTCTTC.

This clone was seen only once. This chain's CDR3 is CASSTPSGGYTF. The CDR3 nucleotides are TGTGCCAGCAGCACCCCCTCGGGTGGCTACACCTTC. The chain carries TRBV7-9 and TRBJ1-2; no reliable D call. The germline gives CDR1 SEHNR, CDR2 FQNEAQ (reference sequence). V was pared by 5 bases and J by 7 bases, with 11 bases between. The CDR3 spans 12 residues.